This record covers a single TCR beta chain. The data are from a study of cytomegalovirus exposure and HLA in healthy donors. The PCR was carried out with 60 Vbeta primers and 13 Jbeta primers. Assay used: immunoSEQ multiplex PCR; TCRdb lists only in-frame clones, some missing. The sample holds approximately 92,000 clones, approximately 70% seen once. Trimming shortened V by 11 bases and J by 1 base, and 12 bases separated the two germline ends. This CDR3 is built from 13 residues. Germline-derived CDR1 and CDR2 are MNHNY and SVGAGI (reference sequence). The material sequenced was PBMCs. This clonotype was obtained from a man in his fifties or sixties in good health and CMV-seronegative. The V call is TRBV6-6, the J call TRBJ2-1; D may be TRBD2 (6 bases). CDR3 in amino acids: CAGRGTSYNEQFF. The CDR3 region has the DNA TGTGCCGGACGGGGGACTTCCTACAATGAGCAGTTCTTC.